Here is one T cell receptor (beta chain) with its context. The data derive from a study of blood T cell repertoires in COVID-19. Study-level background: The United States, Italy and Spain provided the acute and convalescent COVID-19 samples. In each case, the material was cDNA or gDNA derived from T cells, B-cell-depleted T cells, or PBMCs.

The V segment lost 2 bases and the J segment 6 bases; nucleotides outside the gene matches: 9. Germline V lookup: CDR1 SEHNR, CDR2 FQNEAQ (reference sequence). The CDR3 contains 16 residues. Original analysis: Researchers report that nucleated cell counts were estimated from reference gene primer amplification. Profiled with immunoSEQ multiplex PCR; TCRdb holds only in-frame clones, not every one. V and J calls and clone size come straight from that table; D and trimming were deduced from the DNA. The sample contains about 51,000 clones, approximately 86% of which appear only once. The TCR sequence derives from a man aged 55 to 70 with acute or convalescent COVID-19. The sequenced sample consisted of peripheral blood. This chain links TRBV7-9 with TRBJ2-4, with 8 bases lining up with TRBD2. DNA for the CDR3: TGTGCCAGCAGCTTAAGCAGCGGGAGCGTCGGAAACATTCAGTACTTC. The encoded protein is CASSLSSGSVGNIQYF.